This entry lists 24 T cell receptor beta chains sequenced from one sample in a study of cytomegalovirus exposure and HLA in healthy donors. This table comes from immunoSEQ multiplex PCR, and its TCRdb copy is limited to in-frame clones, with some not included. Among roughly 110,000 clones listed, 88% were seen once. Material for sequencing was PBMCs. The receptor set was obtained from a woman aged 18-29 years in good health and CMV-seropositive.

CDR3 protein: CASSSRDRGYAFF. CDR3 nucleotide sequence: TGCGCCAGCAGCTCCCGGGACAGGGGCTACGCTTTCTTT. V gene TRBV5-1 combines with J gene TRBJ1-1; TRBD1 agrees at 10 bases. CDR1 is SGHRS and CDR2 is YFSETQ in the germline V gene. The trim removed 3 bases at V and 11 bases at J, leaving 7 bases unmatched. The CDR3 sequence is 13 residues long.

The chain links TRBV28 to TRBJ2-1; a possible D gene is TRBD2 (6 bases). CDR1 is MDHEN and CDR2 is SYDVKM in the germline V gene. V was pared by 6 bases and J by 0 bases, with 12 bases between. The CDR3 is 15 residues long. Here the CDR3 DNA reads TGTGCCAGCAGCCGGGAGTTAAGCTCCTACAATGAGCAGTTCTTC. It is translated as CASSRELSSYNEQFF.

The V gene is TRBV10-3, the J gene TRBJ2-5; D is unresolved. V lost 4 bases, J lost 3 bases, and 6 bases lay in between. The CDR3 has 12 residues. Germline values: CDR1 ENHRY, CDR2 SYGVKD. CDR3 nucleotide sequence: TGTGCCATCAGTGGAGGAGAAGAGACCCAGTACTTC. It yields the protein CAISGGEETQYF.

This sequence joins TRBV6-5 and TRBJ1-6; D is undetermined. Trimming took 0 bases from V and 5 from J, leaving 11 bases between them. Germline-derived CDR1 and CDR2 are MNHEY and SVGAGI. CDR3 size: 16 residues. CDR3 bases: TGTGCCAGCAGTTACTCGATGCAGTTCCATAATTCACCCCTCCACTTT. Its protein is CASSYSMQFHNSPLHF.

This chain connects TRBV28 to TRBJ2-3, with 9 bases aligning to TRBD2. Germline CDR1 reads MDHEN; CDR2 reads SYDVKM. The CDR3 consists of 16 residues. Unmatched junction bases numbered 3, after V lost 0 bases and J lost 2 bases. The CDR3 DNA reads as TGTGCCAGCAGTTTATGGCGGGGGGGTAACACAGATACGCAGTATTTT. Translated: CASSLWRGGNTDTQYF.

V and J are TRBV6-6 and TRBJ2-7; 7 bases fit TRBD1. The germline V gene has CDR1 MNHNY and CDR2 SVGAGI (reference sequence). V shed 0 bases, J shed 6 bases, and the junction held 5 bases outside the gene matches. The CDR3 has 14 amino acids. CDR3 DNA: TGTGCCAGCAGTTACTCGCACAGGGGAATCGAGCAGTACGTC. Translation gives CASSYSHRGIEQYV.

CDR3 region: CASGKGTGKRGLYSNQPQHF. The CDR3, as DNA: TGTGCTAGTGGCAAAGGGACAGGGAAGAGGGGCCTATATAGCAATCAGCCCCAGCATTTT. The V call is TRBV12-5, the J call TRBJ1-5; 9 nucleotides agree with TRBD1. Trimming cost V 6 bases and J 0 bases; bases outside gene matches: 18. The V gene's germline CDR1 is LGHNT and CDR2 FRNRAP. The CDR3 spans 20 residues.

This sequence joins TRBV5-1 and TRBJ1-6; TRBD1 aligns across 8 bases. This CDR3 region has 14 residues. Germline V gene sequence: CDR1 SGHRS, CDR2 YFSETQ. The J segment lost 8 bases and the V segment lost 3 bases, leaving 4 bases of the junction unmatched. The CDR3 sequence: CASSSQQGDSPLHF. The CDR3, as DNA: TGCGCCAGCAGCTCCCAACAGGGGGATTCACCCCTCCACTTT. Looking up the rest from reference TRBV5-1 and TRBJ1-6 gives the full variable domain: KAGVTQTPRYLIKTRGQQVTLSCSPISGHRSVSWYQQTPGQGLQFLFEYFSETQRNKGNFPGRFSGRQFSNSRSEMNVSTLELGDSALYLCASSSQQGDSPLHFGNGTRLTVT.

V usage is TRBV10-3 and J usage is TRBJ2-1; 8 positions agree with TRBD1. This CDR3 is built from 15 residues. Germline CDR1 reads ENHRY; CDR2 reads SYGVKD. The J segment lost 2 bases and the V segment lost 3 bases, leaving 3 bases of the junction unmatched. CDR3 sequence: CAISDGQGTYNEQFF. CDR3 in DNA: TGTGCCATCAGTGATGGACAGGGAACCTACAATGAGCAGTTCTTC.

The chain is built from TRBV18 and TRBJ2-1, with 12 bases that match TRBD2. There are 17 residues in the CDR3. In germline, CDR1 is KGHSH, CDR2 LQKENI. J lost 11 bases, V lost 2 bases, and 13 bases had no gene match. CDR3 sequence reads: CASSPFEARLAGEQQFF. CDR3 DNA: TGTGCCAGCTCACCATTTGAGGCGAGACTAGCGGGGGAGCAGCAGTTCTTC.

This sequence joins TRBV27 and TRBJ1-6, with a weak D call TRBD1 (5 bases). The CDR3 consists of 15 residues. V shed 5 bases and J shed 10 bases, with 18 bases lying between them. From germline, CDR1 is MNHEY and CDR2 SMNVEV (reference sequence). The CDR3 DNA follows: TGTGCCAGCAGTATCCTCGGGGGTATTAAGTCACCCCTCCACTTT. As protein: CASSILGGIKSPLHF.

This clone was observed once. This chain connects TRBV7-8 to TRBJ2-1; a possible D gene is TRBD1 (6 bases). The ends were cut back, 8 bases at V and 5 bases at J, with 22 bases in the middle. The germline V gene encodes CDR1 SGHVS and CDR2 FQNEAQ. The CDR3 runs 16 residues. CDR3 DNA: TGTGCCAGCCTTCAAACAGGGCGTCGACTCGACAATGAGCAGTTCTTC. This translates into CASLQTGRRLDNEQFF.

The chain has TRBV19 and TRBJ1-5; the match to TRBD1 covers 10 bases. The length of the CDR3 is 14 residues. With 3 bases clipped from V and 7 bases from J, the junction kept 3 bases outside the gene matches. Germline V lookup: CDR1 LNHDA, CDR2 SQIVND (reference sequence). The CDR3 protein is CASSMGQGNQPQHF. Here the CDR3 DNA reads TGTGCCAGTAGTATGGGACAGGGGAACCAGCCCCAGCATTTT.

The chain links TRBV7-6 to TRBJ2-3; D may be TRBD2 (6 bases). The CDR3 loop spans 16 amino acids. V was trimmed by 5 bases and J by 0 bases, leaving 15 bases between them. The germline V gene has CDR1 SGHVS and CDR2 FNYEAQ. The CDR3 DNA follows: TGTGCCAGCAGCGTATTAGCGGATACTAGCACAGATACGCAGTATTTT. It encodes CASSVLADTSTDTQYF.

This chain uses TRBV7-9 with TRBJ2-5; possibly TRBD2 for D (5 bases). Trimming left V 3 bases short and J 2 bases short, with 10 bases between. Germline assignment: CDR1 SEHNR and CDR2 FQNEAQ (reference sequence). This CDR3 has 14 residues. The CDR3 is CASSFRGSQETQYF. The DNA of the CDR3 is TGTGCCAGCAGCTTTAGAGGGTCTCAAGAGACCCAGTACTTC.

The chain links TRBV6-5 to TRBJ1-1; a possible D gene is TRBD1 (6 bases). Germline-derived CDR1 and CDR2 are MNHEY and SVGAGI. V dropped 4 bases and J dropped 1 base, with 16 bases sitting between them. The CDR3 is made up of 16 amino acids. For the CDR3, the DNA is TGTGCCAGCAGTTCAACCAGGGGATTGAGGAACACTGAAGCTTTCTTT. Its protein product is CASSSTRGLRNTEAFF.

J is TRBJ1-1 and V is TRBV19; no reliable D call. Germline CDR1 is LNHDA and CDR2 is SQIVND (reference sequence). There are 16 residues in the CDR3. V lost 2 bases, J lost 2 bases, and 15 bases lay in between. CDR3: CASSIRPQQRNTEAFF. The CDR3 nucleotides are TGTGCCAGTAGTATACGCCCACAACAGAGAAACACTGAAGCTTTCTTT.

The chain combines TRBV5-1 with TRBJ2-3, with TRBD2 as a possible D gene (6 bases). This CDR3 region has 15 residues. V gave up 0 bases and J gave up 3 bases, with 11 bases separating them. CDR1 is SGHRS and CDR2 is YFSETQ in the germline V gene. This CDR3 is CASSLAVLATDTQYF. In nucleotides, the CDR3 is TGCGCCAGCAGCTTGGCCGTGCTAGCGACAGATACGCAGTATTTT.

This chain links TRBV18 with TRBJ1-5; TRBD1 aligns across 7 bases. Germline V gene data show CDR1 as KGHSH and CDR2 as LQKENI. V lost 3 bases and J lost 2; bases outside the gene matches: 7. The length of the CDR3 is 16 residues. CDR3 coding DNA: TGTGCCAGCTCACCTGGACAGGCTTATGGCAATCAGCCCCAGCATTTT. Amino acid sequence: CASSPGQAYGNQPQHF.

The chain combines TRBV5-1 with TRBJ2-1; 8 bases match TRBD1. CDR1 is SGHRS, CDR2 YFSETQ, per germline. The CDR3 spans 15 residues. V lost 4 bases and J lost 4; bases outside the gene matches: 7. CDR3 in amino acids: CASSLSRDRYNEQFF. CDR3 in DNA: TGCGCCAGCAGCCTATCCCGGGACAGGTACAATGAGCAGTTCTTC.

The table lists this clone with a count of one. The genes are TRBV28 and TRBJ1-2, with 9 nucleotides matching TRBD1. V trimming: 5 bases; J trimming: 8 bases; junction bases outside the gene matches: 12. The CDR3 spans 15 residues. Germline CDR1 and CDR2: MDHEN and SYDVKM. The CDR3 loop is CASSPRQGVSRGYTF. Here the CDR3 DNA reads TGTGCCAGCAGTCCTCGACAGGGGGTGTCTAGGGGCTACACCTTC.

DNA for the CDR3: TGTGCCATCAGTGGGGACAATGGGGCCAACGTCCTGACTTTC. It encodes CAISGDNGANVLTF. This chain joins TRBV10-3 and TRBJ2-6; weak D call: TRBD1 (6 bases). Trimming removed 4 bases from V and 3 bases from J, with 7 bases in between. The CDR3 is 14 residues long. Per germline, CDR1 ENHRY and CDR2 SYGVKD.

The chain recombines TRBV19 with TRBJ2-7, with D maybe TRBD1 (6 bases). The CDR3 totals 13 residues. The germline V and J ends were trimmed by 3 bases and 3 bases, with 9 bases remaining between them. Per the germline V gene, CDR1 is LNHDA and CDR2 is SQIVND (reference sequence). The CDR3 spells CASSITGYYEQYF. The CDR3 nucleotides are TGTGCCAGTAGTATCACAGGGTACTACGAGCAGTACTTC.

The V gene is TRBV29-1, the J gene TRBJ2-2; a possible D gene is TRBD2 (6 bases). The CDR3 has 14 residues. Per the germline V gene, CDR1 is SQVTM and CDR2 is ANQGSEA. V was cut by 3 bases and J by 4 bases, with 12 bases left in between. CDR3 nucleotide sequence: TGCAGCGTTGATACCGGGGGTGGCACCGGGGAGCTGTTTTTT. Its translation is CSVDTGGGTGELFF.